This is a list of T cell receptor beta chains from one sample in a study of human T cells and chemical hapten exposure. Each CDR3 protein is one row after TCRdb ran MiXCR on the RACE reads. The sample carries approximately 59,000 distinct CDR3 sequences, approximately 6.2% recorded once. The sequenced material came from whole blood. Receptors were obtained from a female donor in good health. Some clones in this sample may be carry-over from other donors' samples. Both conserved end residues are part of each CDR3. D genes are given only for firm matches. Size tells how often a clone was seen (once, few, many) or the class of an expanded clone, and some rows leave it out.

CDR3 length	V gene	D gene	clone size	J gene	CDR3 protein	CDR3 DNA
16	TRBV2	TRBD2	NA	TRBJ2-2	CASSDSAPGLGEGLFF	TGTGCCAGCAGTGATTCCGCTCCGGGACTGGGGGAGGGGCTGTTTTTT
15	TRBV15	TRBD2	many	TRBJ2-3	CATSFSGSRTDTQYF	TGTGCCACCAGCTTTAGCGGGAGCAGAACAGATACGCAGTATTTT
15	TRBV5-1	NA	NA	TRBJ1-1	CASSLVGTGDTEAFF	TGCGCCAGCAGCTTGGTGGGGACGGGGGACACTGAAGCTTTCTTT
12	TRBV7-9	TRBD2	many	TRBJ2-7	CASSPSGWEQYF	TGTGCCAGCAGCCCTAGCGGCTGGGAGCAGTACTTC
16	TRBV28	TRBD1	NA	TRBJ1-5	CASSSPGQVNNQPQHF	TGTGCCAGCAGTTCACCTGGACAGGTCAACAATCAGCCCCAGCATTTT
14	TRBV12-3/TRBV12-4	TRBD1	many	TRBJ2-7	CASSSGIQGDEQYF	TGTGCCAGCAGTTCTGGGATACAGGGGGACGAGCAGTACTTC
16	TRBV2	TRBD1	NA	TRBJ2-1	CASTLRDRVEVNEQFF	TGTGCCAGCACGCTGCGGGACAGGGTGGAGGTTAATGAGCAGTTCTTC
17	TRBV7-8	NA	many	TRBJ1-5	CASSPTFRGDSNQPQHF	TGTGCCAGCAGCCCCACTTTTAGGGGGGATAGCAATCAGCCCCAGCATTTT
17	TRBV7-8	TRBD1	few	TRBJ2-3	CASSLDNRDRDRDTQYF	TGTGCCAGCAGCTTAGATAACCGGGACAGGGACAGAGATACGCAGTATTTT
15	TRBV5-1	TRBD2	NA	TRBJ2-2	CASSLAAGVPGELFF	TGCGCCAGCAGCTTGGCAGCGGGAGTTCCCGGGGAGCTGTTTTTT
17	TRBV15	NA	NA	TRBJ2-7	CATSRDLAGVGSYEQYF	TGTGCCACCAGCAGAGATTTGGCAGGGGTAGGTTCCTACGAGCAGTACTTC
18	TRBV28	TRBD2	many	TRBJ2-3	CASSLFAGVEPSTDTQYF	TGTGCCAGCAGTTTATTCGCGGGAGTGGAACCCAGCACAGATACGCAGTATTTT
14	TRBV6-5	NA	many	TRBJ1-4	CASSYTGYSEKLFF	TGTGCCAGCAGTTACACCGGATATAGCGAAAAACTGTTTTTT
16	TRBV21-1	NA	few	TRBJ1-6	CARTPGQIVYNSPLHF	TGTGCCAGGACCCCGGGGCAGATCGTCTATAATTCACCCCTCCACTTT
14	TRBV28	NA	few	TRBJ2-7	CASSLHWEPYEQYF	TGTGCCAGCAGTTTACATTGGGAGCCCTACGAGCAGTACTTC
13	TRBV7-2	NA	few	TRBJ2-3	CASSLRNVDTQYF	TGTGCCAGCAGCTTAAGGAACGTAGATACGCAGTATTTT
17	TRBV4-1	TRBD2	NA	TRBJ2-1	CASSQDQASGINNEQFF	TGCGCCAGCAGCCAAGATCAGGCTAGCGGGATTAACAATGAGCAGTTCTTC
14	TRBV29-1	NA	many	TRBJ2-1	CSVVRGAQYNEQFF	TGCAGCGTTGTTAGAGGGGCCCAATACAATGAGCAGTTCTTC
17	TRBV28	NA	few	TRBJ2-7	CASSSETWGILAYEQYF	TGTGCCAGCAGTTCGGAGACATGGGGAATACTGGCCTACGAGCAGTACTTC
16	TRBV24-1	NA	many	TRBJ1-5	CATSAREWAGSQPQHF	TGTGCCACCAGTGCCCGGGAATGGGCAGGCAGCCAGCCCCAGCATTTT
16	TRBV3-1	TRBD2	NA	TRBJ2-1	CASRHGSSGPYNEQFF	TGTGCCAGCAGGCATGGGTCTAGCGGTCCTTACAATGAGCAGTTCTTC
13	TRBV5-6	NA	many	TRBJ1-4	CASRHGVSEKLFF	TGTGCCAGCAGGCATGGGGTGAGCGAAAAACTGTTTTTT
12	TRBV6-1	NA	few	TRBJ2-7	CASRGEAYEQYF	TGTGCCAGCAGGGGGGAGGCCTACGAGCAGTACTTC